This T cell receptor beta chain was found in a study of blood T cell repertoires in COVID-19 (dated by TCRdb to about 2020). Broadly, across the study: The collaborator samples originated in the United States, Italy and Spain and spanned the acute and convalescent phases of COVID-19. The prospective study material was composed of cDNA or gDNA derived from T cells, B-cell-depleted T cells, or PBMCs. Subjects who had been exposed to COVID-19, were actively infected with it, or had recovered from it provided the deeply sampled blood TCRbeta repertoires that made up the dataset. The repertoires were released in a freely available public database meant as a resource for research on the immune response to SARS-CoV-2. Samples were obtained from the ongoing ImmuneRACE study (first 160 participants) and from 1,254 subjects provided by 6 global collaborators. Sample metadata almost always included a de-identified subject ID, COVID-19 status, age in years and sex. HLA class I and class II types, where available, came from metadata supplied by the sample provider rather than from assay-based typing. The paper's findings and limits, for the study overall: The amount of clinical and demographic metadata varied by source and participant and was provided uncurated.

One collaborating source in Seattle enrolled patients while the patients were actively infected and followed the patients over time throughout the course of disease. Whole blood was collected in K2EDTA tubes by collaborating institutions according to the institutions' own protocols. Collaborator samples were shipped for TCRbeta analysis as frozen whole blood, isolated PBMCs, or DNA extracted from either sample type. The immunoSEQ Assay, a bias-controlled multiplex PCR, was used to amplify TCRbeta CDR3 regions from genomic DNA. Per the authors' processing: Nucleated cell counts per sample were estimated from amplification of reference gene primers within the assay. Sequence reads were collapsed and filtered to measure the absolute abundance of every unique TCRbeta CDR3 rearrangement. For each sample, productive Simpson clonality was calculated by taking the square root of Simpson's diversity index across productive rearrangements. TCRdb stores this immuneACCESS table with in-frame sequences only. Part of the clones is absent; in the studies checked, under half of the shortfall reflects unresolved V genes, and no reason is known for the rest. That table supplies the V and J calls and clone size; D and trimming were determined from the DNA. Counted in this sample were approximately 500,000 clones; less than 90% of them appeared once. The biggest ten clones account for around 8% of the sample.

Remarks on this clone: What antigen it recognizes has not been identified. No much larger clonotype is one base removed from it; base qualities were not supplied.

The TCR was taken from a woman aged 45-65 years with COVID-19, enrolled during active disease. Sequencing used peripheral blood.

The DNA sequence is TGTGCCACCAGCAGGTTTACTGCCCATACAGAGAACACTGAAGCTTTCTTT. Translated, it gives CATSRFTAHTENTEAFF. The receptor chain draws on TRBV15 and TRBJ1-1; no D gene call is confident. V drops 3 bases and J drops 1 base, leaving 18 bases in between. Taken from the germline V gene (reference sequence), the CDR1 and CDR2 loops are LNHNV and YYDKDF. The CDR3 starts with the cysteine, ends with the phenylalanine, and has 17 residues. Here the CDR3 DNA is all that survives: 51 bases in frame from base 1.